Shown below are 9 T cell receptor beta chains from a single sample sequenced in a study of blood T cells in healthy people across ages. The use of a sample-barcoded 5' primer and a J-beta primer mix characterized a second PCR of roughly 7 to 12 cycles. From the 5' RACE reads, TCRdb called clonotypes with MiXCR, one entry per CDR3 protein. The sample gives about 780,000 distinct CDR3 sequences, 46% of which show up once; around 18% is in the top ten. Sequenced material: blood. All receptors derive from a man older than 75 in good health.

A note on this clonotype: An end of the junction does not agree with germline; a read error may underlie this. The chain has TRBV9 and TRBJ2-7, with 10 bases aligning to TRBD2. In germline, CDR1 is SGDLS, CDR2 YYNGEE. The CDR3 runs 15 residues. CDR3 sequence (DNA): TGTGCCAGCAGCGCCGGACTAGCGGAGTTCTACAAGCAGTACTTC. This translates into CASSAGLAEFYKQYF.

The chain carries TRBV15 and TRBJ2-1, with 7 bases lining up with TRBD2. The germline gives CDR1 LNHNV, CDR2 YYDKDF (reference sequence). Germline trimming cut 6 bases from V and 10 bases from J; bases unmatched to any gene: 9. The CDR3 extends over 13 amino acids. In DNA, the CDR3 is TGTGCCACCAGTACCGGGGGACTACAGGAGCAGTTCTTC. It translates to CATSTGGLQEQFF.

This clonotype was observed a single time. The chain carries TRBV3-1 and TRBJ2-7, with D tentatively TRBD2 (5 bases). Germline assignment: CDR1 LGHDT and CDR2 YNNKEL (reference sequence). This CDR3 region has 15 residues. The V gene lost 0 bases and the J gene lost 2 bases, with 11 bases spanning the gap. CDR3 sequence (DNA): TGTGCCAGCAGCCAAGAAACAGAGGGAGCCTACGAGCAGTACTTC. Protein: CASSQETEGAYEQYF.

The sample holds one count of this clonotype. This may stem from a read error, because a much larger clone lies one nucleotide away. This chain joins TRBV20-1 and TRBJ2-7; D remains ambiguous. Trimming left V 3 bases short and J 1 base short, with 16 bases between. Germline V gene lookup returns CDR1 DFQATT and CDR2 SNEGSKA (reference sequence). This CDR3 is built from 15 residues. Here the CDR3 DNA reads TGCAGTGCTAGGAACCGGAACAGTTTTTCCTACGAGCAGTACTTC. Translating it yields CSARNRNSFSYEQYF.

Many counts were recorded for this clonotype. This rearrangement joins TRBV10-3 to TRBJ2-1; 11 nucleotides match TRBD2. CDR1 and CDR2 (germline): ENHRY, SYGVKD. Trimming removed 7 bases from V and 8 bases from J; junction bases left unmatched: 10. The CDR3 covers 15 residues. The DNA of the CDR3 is TGTGCCATCAAGACGACTAGCGGGATTGTGGATGAGCAGTTCTTC. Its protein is CAIKTTSGIVDEQFF.

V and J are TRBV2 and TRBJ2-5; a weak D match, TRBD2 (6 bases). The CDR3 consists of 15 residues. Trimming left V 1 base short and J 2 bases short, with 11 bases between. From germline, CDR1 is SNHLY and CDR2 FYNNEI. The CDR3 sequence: CASSEDPGLQETQYF. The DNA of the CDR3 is TGTGCCAGCAGTGAAGACCCGGGACTTCAAGAGACCCAGTACTTC. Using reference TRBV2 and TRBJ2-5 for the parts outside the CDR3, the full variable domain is EPEVTQTPSHQVTQMGQEVILRCVPISNHLYFYWYRQILGQKVEFLVSFYNNEISEKSEIFDDQFSVERPDGSNFTLKIRSTKLEDSAMYFCASSEDPGLQETQYFGPGTRLLVL.

The CDR3 nucleotides read TGTGCCATCAGGGCAGGACAGGGAGACAATGAGCAGTTCTTC. This codes for CAIRAGQGDNEQFF. V gene TRBV10-3 combines with J gene TRBJ2-1, with 8 bases that match TRBD1. CDR1 ENHRY and CDR2 SYGVKD come from the germline V gene. This CDR3 comprises 14 residues. V shed 6 bases and J 5 bases; nucleotides not matched to a gene: 6.

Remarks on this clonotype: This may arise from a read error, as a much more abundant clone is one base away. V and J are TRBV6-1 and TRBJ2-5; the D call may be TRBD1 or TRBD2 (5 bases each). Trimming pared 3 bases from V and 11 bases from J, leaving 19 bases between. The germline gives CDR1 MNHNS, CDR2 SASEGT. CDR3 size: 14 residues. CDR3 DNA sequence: TGTGCCAGCAGTGAGGCCGGGACCGGCCATGAGCAGTACTTC. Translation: CASSEAGTGHEQYF.

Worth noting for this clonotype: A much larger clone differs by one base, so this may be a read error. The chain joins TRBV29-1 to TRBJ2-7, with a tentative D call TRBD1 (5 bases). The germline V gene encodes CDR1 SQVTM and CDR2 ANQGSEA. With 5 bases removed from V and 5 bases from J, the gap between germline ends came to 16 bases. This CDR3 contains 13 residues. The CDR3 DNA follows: TGCAGCGTTCGCCAGGGATTTATGGACGAGCAGTACTTC. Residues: CSVRQGFMDEQYF.